This TCR beta chain appears in the sequencing data of a study of relationships among human T cell subsets. Semiquantitative ARM-PCR amplified T cell receptor alpha and beta CDR3 regions from mRNA. Exponential amplification used communal superprimers after tagged nested gene-specific primers in ARM-PCR. Nested primers were removed by exonuclease before the second PCR round. TCRdb reanalysed the multiplex PCR reads using MiXCR and keeps one entry per CDR3 protein. The sample lists about 8,900 distinct CDR3 sequences, around 49% seen once, with about 5.7% in the top ten. V dropped 2 bases and J dropped 2 bases, with 13 bases sitting between them. The length of the CDR3 is 15 residues. Germline-derived CDR1 and CDR2 are SGHRS and YFSETQ. Study-level points and caveats: Over 50% of CD8+ cytotoxic sequences were in clones over 100 reads; regulatory and Th2 had few. V, D, J usage, CDR3 length and N-additions were similar across seven subsets.

Note on this clonotype: The antigen remains unidentified.

The CD45RA-negative fraction was bead-selected with anti-CD45RO to obtain memory T cells. The chain combines TRBV5-1 with TRBJ1-2, with D possibly TRBD1 on 5 matching bases. This TCR was recovered from a man aged 35 to 55 in good health. Sequences were obtained from memory T cells sorted from blood. CDR3 in amino acids: CASSFSIQGNYGYTF. Here the CDR3 DNA reads TGCGCCAGCAGCTTTTCCATCCAGGGCAACTATGGCTACACCTTC. The whole variable domain, filled in from reference TRBV5-1 and TRBJ1-2, reads KAGVTQTPRYLIKTRGQQVTLSCSPISGHRSVSWYQQTPGQGLQFLFEYFSETQRNKGNFPGRFSGRQFSNSRSEMNVSTLELGDSALYLCASSFSIQGNYGYTFGSGTRLTVV.